This is a list of T cell receptor beta chains from one sample in a study of radiation and T cells in renal cell carcinoma. TCRdb's table, derived via immunoSEQ multiplex PCR, lists solely in-frame clones and lacks some. The sample carries some 150,000 clones, roughly 85% recorded once. The source was blood, collected from a patient whose treatment included radiotherapy and nephrectomy. The receptors were gathered from a woman aged 50 to 60 with renal cell carcinoma. Each CDR3 is given with its conserved first and last residue. A D gene is named only where the DNA matches it firmly. Expanded clones are given a class, and other clones once, few, many or no size at all.

d_call: TRBD1
clone_size: NA
v_call: TRBV5-1
j_call: TRBJ2-3
cdr3_nt: TGCGCCAGCACCGGGACAGTCGAATTCACAGATACGCAGTATTTT
cdr3_aa: CASTGTVEFTDTQYF

d_call: NA
clone_size: NA
v_call: TRBV11-2
j_call: TRBJ1-3
cdr3_nt: TGTGCCAGCAGCCCTCAGCCACCTATGAGCTCTGGAAACACCATATATTTT
cdr3_aa: CASSPQPPMSSGNTIYF

d_call: TRBD1
clone_size: few
v_call: TRBV25-1
j_call: TRBJ1-2
cdr3_nt: TGTGCCAGCGGACAGGGCGGCTATGGCTACACCTTC
cdr3_aa: CASGQGGYGYTF

d_call: NA
clone_size: once
v_call: TRBV9
j_call: TRBJ2-1
cdr3_nt: TGTGCCAGCAGTGGCTCCCTGGCGGGATCCTACAATGAGCAGTTCTTC
cdr3_aa: CASSGSLAGSYNEQFF

d_call: TRBD1
clone_size: few
v_call: TRBV27
j_call: TRBJ1-2
cdr3_nt: TGTGCCAGCAGTTTACGGGGTGGCAGGGGGCTTAACTATGGCTACACCTTC
cdr3_aa: CASSLRGGRGLNYGYTF

d_call: TRBD1
clone_size: NA
v_call: TRBV5-5
j_call: TRBJ1-2
cdr3_nt: TGTGCCAGCAGCGGGACAGTCGGCCATGGCTACACCTTC
cdr3_aa: CASSGTVGHGYTF

d_call: TRBD1
clone_size: once
v_call: TRBV2
j_call: TRBJ1-6
cdr3_nt: TGTGCCAGCACCCTGGACAGGGAGGATTCACCCCTCCACTTT
cdr3_aa: CASTLDREDSPLHF

d_call: NA
clone_size: NA
v_call: TRBV10-3
j_call: TRBJ2-7
cdr3_nt: TGTGCCATCAGTGAATCGGGATCCTACGAGCAGTACTTC
cdr3_aa: CAISESGSYEQYF

d_call: NA
clone_size: NA
v_call: TRBV5-4
j_call: TRBJ1-6
cdr3_nt: TGTGCCAGTTCCTCCGGGGCTGCAAATTCACCCCTCCACTTT
cdr3_aa: CASSSGAANSPLHF

d_call: NA
clone_size: NA
v_call: TRBV7-9
j_call: TRBJ2-7
cdr3_nt: TGTGCCAGCAGCTTAGCTGGGGGCTACGAGCAGTACTTC
cdr3_aa: CASSLAGGYEQYF

d_call: NA
clone_size: NA
v_call: TRBV14
j_call: TRBJ2-3
cdr3_nt: TGTGCCAGCAGCCCAGTGGCTAGCGCCCGGCAGTATTTT
cdr3_aa: CASSPVASARQYF

d_call: NA
clone_size: NA
v_call: TRBV6-1
j_call: TRBJ1-1
cdr3_nt: TGTGCCACGGGCAGAGGGACTGAAGCTTTCTTT
cdr3_aa: CATGRGTEAFF

d_call: NA
clone_size: few
v_call: TRBV29-1
j_call: TRBJ2-5
cdr3_nt: TGCAGCTTGGGGGCTGGGCTAGCAGAGACCCAGTACTTC
cdr3_aa: CSLGAGLAETQYF

d_call: TRBD2
clone_size: NA
v_call: TRBV7-2
j_call: TRBJ2-1
cdr3_nt: TGTGCCAGCAGCTTAGCGGCGGGAGATCACAATGAGCAGTTCTTC
cdr3_aa: CASSLAAGDHNEQFF

d_call: TRBD1
clone_size: NA
v_call: TRBV30
j_call: TRBJ1-6
cdr3_nt: TGTGCCTGGAGGGCGATCGGGACAGTCAATTCACCCCTCCACTTT
cdr3_aa: CAWRAIGTVNSPLHF

d_call: NA
clone_size: NA
v_call: TRBV6-5
j_call: TRBJ2-7
cdr3_nt: TGTGCCAGCAGTTTCTCCGAAAACAGCGAGCAGTACTTC
cdr3_aa: CASSFSENSEQYF

d_call: TRBD1
clone_size: NA
v_call: TRBV25-1
j_call: TRBJ2-1
cdr3_nt: TGTGCCAGCAGTGAAAAAATCGTTGAGGGGGCGTGGGAGCAGTTCTTC
cdr3_aa: CASSEKIVEGAWEQFF

d_call: NA
clone_size: once
v_call: TRBV10-3
j_call: TRBJ2-7
cdr3_nt: TGTGCCAGCAAGACCGATCTTAGCTCCTACGAGCAGTACTTC
cdr3_aa: CASKTDLSSYEQYF

d_call: NA
clone_size: NA
v_call: TRBV5-4
j_call: TRBJ2-1
cdr3_nt: TGTGCCAGCAGCTCAGGGAAACCAAATGAGCAGTTCTTC
cdr3_aa: CASSSGKPNEQFF

d_call: NA
clone_size: NA
v_call: TRBV7-2
j_call: TRBJ2-2
cdr3_nt: TGTGCCACACGGGGACAAACGAACACCGGGGAGCTGTTTTTT
cdr3_aa: CATRGQTNTGELFF

d_call: NA
clone_size: few
v_call: TRBV7-2
j_call: TRBJ2-1
cdr3_nt: TGTGCCAGCAGCCCCCTTCACTCCGAGTACAATGAGCAGTTCTTC
cdr3_aa: CASSPLHSEYNEQFF

d_call: TRBD1
clone_size: NA
v_call: TRBV6-1
j_call: TRBJ1-5
cdr3_nt: TGTGCCAGCAGGCCGGGACAGGGACTTCAGCCCCAGCATTTT
cdr3_aa: CASRPGQGLQPQHF

d_call: TRBD1
clone_size: NA
v_call: TRBV7-6
j_call: TRBJ1-1
cdr3_nt: TGTGCCAGCAGCTCCACAGGGGTTACTGAAGCTTTCTTT
cdr3_aa: CASSSTGVTEAFF

d_call: NA
clone_size: NA
v_call: TRBV5-4
j_call: TRBJ2-5
cdr3_nt: TGTGCCAGCAGCTACCGGGAGACCCAGTACTTC
cdr3_aa: CASSYRETQYF

d_call: TRBD1
clone_size: NA
v_call: TRBV30
j_call: TRBJ1-5
cdr3_nt: TGTGCCTGGAGCCCAGACAGGGGTAATCAGCCCCAGCATTTT
cdr3_aa: CAWSPDRGNQPQHF

d_call: NA
clone_size: NA
v_call: TRBV30
j_call: TRBJ2-1
cdr3_nt: TGTGCCTGTCGACCCTCTAGCAGGTACAATGAGCAGTTCTTC
cdr3_aa: CACRPSSRYNEQFF

d_call: NA
clone_size: NA
v_call: TRBV11-2
j_call: TRBJ2-5
cdr3_nt: TGTGCCAGCAGCTTAGGTCTCGGGGAGACCCAGTACTTC
cdr3_aa: CASSLGLGETQYF

d_call: NA
clone_size: NA
v_call: TRBV2
j_call: TRBJ1-2
cdr3_nt: TGTGCCAGCAGTGACAGCCACTATGGCTACACCTTC
cdr3_aa: CASSDSHYGYTF

d_call: NA
clone_size: NA
v_call: TRBV19
j_call: TRBJ2-2
cdr3_nt: TGTGCCAGTAGTATAGGCACGGGAGTCCCCACCGGGGAGCTGTTTTTT
cdr3_aa: CASSIGTGVPTGELFF

d_call: TRBD1
clone_size: NA
v_call: TRBV7-3
j_call: TRBJ1-2
cdr3_nt: TGTGCCAGCAGCCCAGGGGGACAGATCATTAACTATGGCTACACCTTC
cdr3_aa: CASSPGGQIINYGYTF

d_call: TRBD2
clone_size: NA
v_call: TRBV30
j_call: TRBJ2-7
cdr3_nt: TGTGCCTACTCGGGACTAGCAGACTACGAGCAGTACTTC
cdr3_aa: CAYSGLADYEQYF

d_call: NA
clone_size: NA
v_call: TRBV2
j_call: TRBJ1-1
cdr3_nt: TGTGCCAGCAGTGAATTGCCGAAAGAAGCTTTCTTT
cdr3_aa: CASSELPKEAFF

d_call: NA
clone_size: once
v_call: TRBV30
j_call: TRBJ2-5
cdr3_nt: TGTGCCTGGAGGTCAGGGGCGGCCCAGTACTTC
cdr3_aa: CAWRSGAAQYF

d_call: NA
clone_size: NA
v_call: TRBV9
j_call: TRBJ2-2
cdr3_nt: TGTGCCAGCAGCGTAGTTTCGGGGGAGGCCGGGGAGCTGTTTTTT
cdr3_aa: CASSVVSGEAGELFF

d_call: NA
clone_size: NA
v_call: TRBV9
j_call: TRBJ1-3
cdr3_nt: TGTGCCAGCAGCGTAGGGGGGTACTCTGGAAACACCATATATTTT
cdr3_aa: CASSVGGYSGNTIYF

d_call: NA
clone_size: NA
v_call: TRBV7-8
j_call: TRBJ1-1
cdr3_nt: TGTGCCAGCAGCTTAGGTTCGGCGCATGAAGCTTTCTTT
cdr3_aa: CASSLGSAHEAFF

d_call: TRBD1
clone_size: NA
v_call: TRBV19
j_call: TRBJ2-7
cdr3_nt: TGTGCCAGTAGTGACCGGGACAGCTACGAGCAGTACTTC
cdr3_aa: CASSDRDSYEQYF

d_call: NA
clone_size: few
v_call: TRBV6-5
j_call: TRBJ1-1
cdr3_nt: TGTGCCAGCAGTTACAGGACGGCCACTGAAGCTTTCTTT
cdr3_aa: CASSYRTATEAFF

d_call: TRBD2
clone_size: once
v_call: TRBV10-1
j_call: TRBJ2-2
cdr3_nt: TGCGCCAGCAGTGGGAACCTAGCGGCGAACACCGGGGAGCTGTTTTTT
cdr3_aa: CASSGNLAANTGELFF

d_call: TRBD1
clone_size: NA
v_call: TRBV6-1
j_call: TRBJ2-2
cdr3_nt: TGTGCCAGCAGACTGGACAGGGCGAACACCGGGGAGCTGTTTTTT
cdr3_aa: CASRLDRANTGELFF